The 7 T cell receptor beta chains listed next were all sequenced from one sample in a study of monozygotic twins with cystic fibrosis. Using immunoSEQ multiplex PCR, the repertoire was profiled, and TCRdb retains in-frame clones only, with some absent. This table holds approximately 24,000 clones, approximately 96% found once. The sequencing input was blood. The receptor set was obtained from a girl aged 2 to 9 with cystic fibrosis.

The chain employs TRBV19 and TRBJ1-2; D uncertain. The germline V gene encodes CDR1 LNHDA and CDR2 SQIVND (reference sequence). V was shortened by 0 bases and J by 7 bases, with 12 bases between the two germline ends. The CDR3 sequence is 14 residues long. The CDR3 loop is CASSIDRTTLGYTF. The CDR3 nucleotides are TGTGCCAGTAGTATAGATCGGACTACGCTTGGCTACACCTTC. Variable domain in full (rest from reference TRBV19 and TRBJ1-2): DGGITQSPKYLFRKEGQNVTLSCEQNLNHDAMYWYRQDPGQGLRLIYYSQIVNDFQKGDIAEGYSVSREKKESFPLTVTSAQKNPTAFYLCASSIDRTTLGYTFGSGTRLTVV.

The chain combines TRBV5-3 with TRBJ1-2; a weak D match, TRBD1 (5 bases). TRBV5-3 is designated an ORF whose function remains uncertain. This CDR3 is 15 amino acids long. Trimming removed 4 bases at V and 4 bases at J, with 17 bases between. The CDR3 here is CARSPNMGRFYGYTF. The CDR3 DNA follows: TGTGCCAGAAGCCCCAACATGGGACGGTTCTATGGCTACACCTTC.

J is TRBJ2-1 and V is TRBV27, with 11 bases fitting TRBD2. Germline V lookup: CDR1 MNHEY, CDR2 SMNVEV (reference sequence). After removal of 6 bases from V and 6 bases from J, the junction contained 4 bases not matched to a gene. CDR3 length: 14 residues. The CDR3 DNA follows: TGTGCCAGCAGAACTAGCGGGAGAGGCAATGAGCAGTTCTTC. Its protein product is CASRTSGRGNEQFF.

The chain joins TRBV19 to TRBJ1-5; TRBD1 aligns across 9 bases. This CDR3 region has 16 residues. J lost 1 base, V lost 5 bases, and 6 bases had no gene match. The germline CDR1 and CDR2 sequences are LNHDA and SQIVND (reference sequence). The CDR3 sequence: CASSVSGTGSNQPQHF. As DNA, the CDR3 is TGTGCCAGTAGTGTATCCGGGACAGGGAGCAATCAGCCCCAGCATTTT.

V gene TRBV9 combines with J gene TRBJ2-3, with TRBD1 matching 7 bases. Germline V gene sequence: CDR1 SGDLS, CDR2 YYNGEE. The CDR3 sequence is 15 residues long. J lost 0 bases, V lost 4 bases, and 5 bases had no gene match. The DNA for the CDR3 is TGTGCCAGCAGCACAGGGACAGAGAGCACAGATACGCAGTATTTT. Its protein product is CASSTGTESTDTQYF.

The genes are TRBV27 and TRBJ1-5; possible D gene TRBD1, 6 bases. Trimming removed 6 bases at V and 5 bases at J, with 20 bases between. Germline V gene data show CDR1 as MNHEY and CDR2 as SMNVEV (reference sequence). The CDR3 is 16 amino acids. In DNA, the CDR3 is TGTGCCAGCAGGGATCTACAGGGTAGGGCTGATCAGCCCCAGCATTTT. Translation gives CASRDLQGRADQPQHF.

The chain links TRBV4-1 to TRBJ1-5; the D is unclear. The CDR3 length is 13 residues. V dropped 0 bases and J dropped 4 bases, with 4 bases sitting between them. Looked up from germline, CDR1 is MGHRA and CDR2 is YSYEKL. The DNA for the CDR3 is TGCGCCAGCAGCCAAGACGGAAATCAGCCCCAGCATTTT. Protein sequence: CASSQDGNQPQHF.